This passage covers 12 T cell receptor beta chains from one sample sequenced in a study of T cells in Graves' hyperthyroidism and ophthalmopathy. Authors of the study amplified TCR beta CDR3 regions from RNA transcripts. In the first-round RT-PCR of the TCR CDR3, the HTBI primer set was used. From the multiplex PCR reads, TCRdb called clonotypes with MiXCR, one entry per CDR3 protein. The table shows 550,000 to 850,000 distinct CDR3 sequences, with around 20% occurring only once. The sample was blood. These TCRs come from a woman in her fifties or sixties with Graves' hyperthyroidism that later progressed to Graves' ophthalmopathy.

The chain carries TRBV20-1 and TRBJ1-2; 9 bases agree with TRBD1. Germline lookup yields CDR1 DFQATT and CDR2 SNEGSKA (reference sequence). V was clipped by 4 bases and J by 7 bases; unmatched bases: 7. The CDR3 length is 13 residues. The CDR3 coding sequence is TGCAGTGCTATAGGACAGGGGATCCGTGGCTACACCTTC. Amino acids: CSAIGQGIRGYTF.

This clonotype has ten or more counts. This chain connects TRBV3-1 to TRBJ1-1; D uncertain. The ends were cut back, 2 bases at V and 3 bases at J, with 10 bases in the middle. Germline values: CDR1 LGHDT, CDR2 YNNKEL (reference sequence). The CDR3 covers 14 residues. CDR3 loop: CASSQPGPDTEAFF. The CDR3, as DNA: TGTGCCAGCAGCCAACCGGGTCCGGACACTGAAGCTTTCTTT.

This clonotype was picked up a small number of times. The J gene is TRBJ1-3, the V gene TRBV4-1; TRBD1 might be the D (5 bases). The germline V gene encodes CDR1 MGHRA and CDR2 YSYEKL. Trimming stripped 0 bases from V and 2 bases from J, with 11 bases between. This CDR3 is built from 16 residues. The DNA for the CDR3 is TGCGCCAGCAGCCAAGATCTTGTCAGGGCTGGAAACACCATATATTTT. Encoded protein: CASSQDLVRAGNTIYF.

This clonotype was counted ten times or more. The V and J genes are TRBV12-3 or TRBV12-4 and TRBJ1-1; D is uncertain. CDR3 size: 14 residues. The ends were cut back, 3 bases at V and 5 bases at J, with 13 bases in the middle. In DNA, the CDR3 is TGTGCCAGCAGTTTGGACCTTCGGTCGACTGAAGCTTTCTTT. This translates into CASSLDLRSTEAFF.

This rearrangement joins TRBV30 to TRBJ1-2; no reliable D call. CDR1 GTSNPN and CDR2 SVGIG come from the germline V gene (reference sequence). V dropped 1 base and J dropped 5 bases, with 5 bases sitting between them. This CDR3 contains 11 residues. The CDR3 here is CAWSDRYGYTF. The CDR3 bases are TGTGCCTGGAGTGATCGTTATGGCTACACCTTC.

This clonotype has a handful of counts. J is TRBJ1-4 and V is TRBV29-1, with TRBD1 identical over 7 bases. The CDR3 sequence is 15 residues long. The V segment lost 6 bases and the J segment 0 bases; nucleotides outside the gene matches: 7. The germline CDR1 and CDR2 sequences are SQVTM and ANQGSEA. For the CDR3, the DNA is TGCAGCGTGCGGTACCAGGGGGCAACTAATGAAAAACTGTTTTTT. The encoded protein is CSVRYQGATNEKLFF.

In this sample, this clonotype turned up many times. Written as DNA, the CDR3 is TGTGCCAGCAGCTTAGAACCTAGCAATGAGCAGTTCTTC. It is translated as CASSLEPSNEQFF. The chain carries TRBV11-2 and TRBJ2-1; D gene uncertain. This CDR3 is 13 amino acids long. Trimming took off 0 bases at V and 6 bases at J, with 6 bases between the two ends. Germline V CDR1 and CDR2: SGHAT, FQNNGV. Drawing the rest from reference TRBV11-2 and TRBJ2-1, the complete variable domain is EAGVAQSPRYKIIEKRQSVAFWCNPISGHATLYWYQQILGQGPKLLIQFQNNGVVDDSQLPKDRFSAERLKGVDSTLKIQPAKLEDSAVYLCASSLEPSNEQFFGPGTRLTVL.

The genes are TRBV7-9 and TRBJ2-7; 12 bases align to TRBD1. This CDR3 contains 18 residues. V was clipped by 1 base and J by 1 base; unmatched bases: 8. CDR1 SEHNR and CDR2 FQNEAQ come from the germline V gene (reference sequence). The CDR3 protein is CASSLGGQGAFGSYEQYF. CDR3 DNA sequence: TGTGCCAGCAGCTTAGGGGGACAGGGGGCATTTGGTTCCTACGAGCAGTACTTC.

This clonotype was counted only a few times. The rearrangement joins TRBV4-2 to TRBJ1-2, with no clear D. V was pared by 0 bases and J by 3 bases, with 11 bases between. The CDR3 totals 15 residues. Germline CDR1 and CDR2: LGHNA and YNFKEQ. CDR3 residues: CASSQDRQEYYGYTF. The CDR3 DNA sequence: TGTGCCAGCAGCCAAGATCGTCAAGAATACTATGGCTACACCTTC.

This clonotype was found many times. DNA for the CDR3: TGTGCCACCCGGCCTGATAGCAATCAGCCCCAGCATTTT. Amino acid sequence: CATRPDSNQPQHF. The rearrangement uses TRBV2 and TRBJ1-5; D gene ambiguous. V shed 10 bases and J shed 0 bases, with 10 bases lying between them. This CDR3 spans 13 amino acids. CDR1 is SNHLY and CDR2 is FYNNEI in the germline V gene. Based on the CDR3 plus reference TRBV2 and TRBJ1-5, the full variable domain is EPEVTQTPSHQVTQMGQEVILRCVPISNHLYFYWYRQILGQKVEFLVSFYNNEISEKSEIFDDQFSVERPDGSNFTLKIRSTKLEDSAMYFCATRPDSNQPQHFGDGTRLSIL.

This clonotype was picked up a small number of times. The J gene is TRBJ2-5, the V gene TRBV7-3, with 8 positions matching TRBD2. The CDR3 loop spans 15 amino acids. Germline CDR1 SGHTA, CDR2 FQGTGA. V was pared by 5 bases and J by 5 bases, with 10 bases of the junction left unmatched. The CDR3 DNA is TGTGCCAGCAGCCGGGGGGGGGGCTCTACGGAGACCCAGTACTTC. Translation: CASSRGGGSTETQYF.

The V gene is TRBV11-2, the J gene TRBJ1-6, with D tentatively TRBD1 (6 bases). Germline V CDR1 and CDR2: SGHAT, FQNNGV. Between the trimmed V and J ends, which lost 5 bases and 14 bases, there was a span of 22 bases. This CDR3 region has 15 residues. The CDR3 reads CASSAGFTGKTALHF. The CDR3 DNA sequence: TGTGCCAGCAGCGCCGGGTTTACAGGGAAAACTGCCCTCCACTTT.